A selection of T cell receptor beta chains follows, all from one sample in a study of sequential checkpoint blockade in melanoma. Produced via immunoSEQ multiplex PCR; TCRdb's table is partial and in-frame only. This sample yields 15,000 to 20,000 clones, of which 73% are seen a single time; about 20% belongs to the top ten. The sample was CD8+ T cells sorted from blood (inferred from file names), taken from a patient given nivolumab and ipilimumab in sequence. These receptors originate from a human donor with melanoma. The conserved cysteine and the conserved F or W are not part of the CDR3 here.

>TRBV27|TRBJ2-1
ASSLSGSSYNEQF
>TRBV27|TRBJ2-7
ASSFQGAYEQY
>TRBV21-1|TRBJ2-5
ASSKGTTGAVMGAETQY
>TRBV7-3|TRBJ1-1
ASSLHQGNTEAF
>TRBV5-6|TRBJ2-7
ASSFYDSHYEQY
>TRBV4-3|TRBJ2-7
ASSQGRDSKQY
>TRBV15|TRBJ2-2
ATSRERTGTGSTANTGELF
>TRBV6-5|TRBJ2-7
ASSYSDTYEQY
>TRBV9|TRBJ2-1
ASSVDGRVGNEQF
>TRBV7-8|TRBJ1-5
ASSLNPGGRNQPQH
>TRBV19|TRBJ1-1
ASTDRGIGNTEAF
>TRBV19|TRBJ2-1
ASSMGGADEQF
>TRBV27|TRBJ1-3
ASSPTPPDSGNTIY
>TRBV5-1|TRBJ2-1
ASSGAGGYNEQF
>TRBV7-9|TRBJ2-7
ASRPLGNEQY
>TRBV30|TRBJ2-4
AWSVGDIQY
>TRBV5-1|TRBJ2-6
ASSDRDSPRSGANVLT
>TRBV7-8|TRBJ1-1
ASSLVDRGEYMNTEAF
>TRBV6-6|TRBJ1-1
ASSYSANEAF
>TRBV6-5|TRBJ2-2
ASSYPSRGTGELF
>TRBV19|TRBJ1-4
ASSTAGPTNEKLF
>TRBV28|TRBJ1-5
ASSLPPWTEVQPQH
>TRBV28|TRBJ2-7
ASGDAGRLYEQY